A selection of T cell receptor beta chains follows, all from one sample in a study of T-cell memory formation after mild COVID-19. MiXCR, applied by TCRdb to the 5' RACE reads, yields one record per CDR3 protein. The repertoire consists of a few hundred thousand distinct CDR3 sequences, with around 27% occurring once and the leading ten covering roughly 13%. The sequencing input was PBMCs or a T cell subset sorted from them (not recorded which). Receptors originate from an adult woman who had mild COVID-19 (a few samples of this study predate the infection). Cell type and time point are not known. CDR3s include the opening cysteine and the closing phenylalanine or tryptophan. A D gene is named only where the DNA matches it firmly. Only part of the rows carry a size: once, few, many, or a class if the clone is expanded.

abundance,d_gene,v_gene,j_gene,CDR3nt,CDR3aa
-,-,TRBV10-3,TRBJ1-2,TGTGCCATCAGTGAGTCAACAGGGTTCGGCTACACCTTC,CAISESTGFGYTF
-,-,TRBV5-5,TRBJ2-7,TGTGCCAGCAGTCGACCACAGGGACACGAGCAGTACTTC,CASSRPQGHEQYF
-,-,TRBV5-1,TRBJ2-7,TGCGCCAGCAGCTTGGCCCAAAACGAGCGGCAGTACTTT,CASSLAQNERQYF
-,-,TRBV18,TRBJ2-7,TGTGCCAGCTCTCCGCCAGGTAGCTGGTACGAGCAGTACTTC,CASSPPGSWYEQYF
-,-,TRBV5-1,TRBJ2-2,TGCGCCAGCAGCCCTACAGGGACGCTAGACACCGGGGAGCTGTTTTTT,CASSPTGTLDTGELFF
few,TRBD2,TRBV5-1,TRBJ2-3,TGCGCCAGCAGCTACTACAGGACTAGCGGGGGCAGGAGCACAGATACGCAGTATTTT,CASSYYRTSGGRSTDTQYF
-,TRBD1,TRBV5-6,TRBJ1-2,TGTGCCAGCAGCCCGCCCGGGACAGGGGACTGTGGCTACACCTTC,CASSPPGTGDCGYTF
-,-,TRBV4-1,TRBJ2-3,TGCGCCAGCAGCCAAGAGGGATACGGTGTTACTAGCACAGATACGCAGTATTTT,CASSQEGYGVTSTDTQYF
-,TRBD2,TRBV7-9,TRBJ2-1,TGTGCCAGCAGCTTCAGCGGGGGGAATGAGCAGTTCTTC,CASSFSGGNEQFF
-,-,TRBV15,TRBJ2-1,TGTGCCACCAGCAGAGAACTCTACAATGAGCAGTTCTTC,CATSRELYNEQFF
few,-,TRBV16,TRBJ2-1,TGTGCCAGCAGCCAATTAGGTTTCCCCGGACTACAATACAATGAGCAGTTCTTC,CASSQLGFPGLQYNEQFF
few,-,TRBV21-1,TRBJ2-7,TGTGCCAGCACCGGGGGGACAGCCCTGGTCGGGCAGTACTTC,CASTGGTALVGQYF
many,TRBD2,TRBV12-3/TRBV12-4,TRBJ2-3,TGTGCCAGCAGTTTTGACGGGGGGGGACTAGCGGGAACGCAGTATTTT,CASSFDGGGLAGTQYF
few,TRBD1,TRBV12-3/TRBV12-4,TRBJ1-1,TGTGCCAGCAGTTCGACAGGGGTTAACACTGAAGCTTTCTTT,CASSSTGVNTEAFF
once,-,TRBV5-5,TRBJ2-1,TGTGCCAGCAGCTTGGGTAGTTATGAGCAGTTCTTC,CASSLGSYEQFF
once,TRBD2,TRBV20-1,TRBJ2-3,TGCAGTGCCGAAGTCGTACTAGCGGGAGGCACAGATACGCAGTATTTT,CSAEVVLAGGTDTQYF
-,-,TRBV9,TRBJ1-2,TGTGCCAGCAGCGGGGGGACCGAACTCTATGGCTACACCTTC,CASSGGTELYGYTF
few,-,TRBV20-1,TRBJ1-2,TGCAGTGCTAGAAATCCGGGGCACCCTCATGGCTACACCTTC,CSARNPGHPHGYTF
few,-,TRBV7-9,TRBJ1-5,TGTGCCAGCAGCACCAGCCTGGGGGCCAATCAGCCCCAGCATTTT,CASSTSLGANQPQHF
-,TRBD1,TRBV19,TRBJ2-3,TGTGCCACCTCGGACAGGCTCTACACAGATACGCAGTATTTT,CATSDRLYTDTQYF
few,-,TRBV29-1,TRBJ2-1,TGCAGCGTTGAAGTCTCGGTTTACAATGAGCAGTTCTTC,CSVEVSVYNEQFF
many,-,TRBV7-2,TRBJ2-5,TGTGCCAGCAGCTTAGTTTCAGAGACCCAGTACTTC,CASSLVSETQYF
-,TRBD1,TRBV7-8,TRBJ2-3,TGTGCCAGCAGCTCCACCAGGGGGCGCGAGCAGTATTTT,CASSSTRGREQYF
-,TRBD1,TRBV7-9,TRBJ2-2,TGTGCCAGCAGCGGACAGGGGGCGACCGGGGAGCTGTTTTTT,CASSGQGATGELFF
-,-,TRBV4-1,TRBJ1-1,TGCGCCAGCAGCCATGGTTGGAATGAAGCTTTCTTT,CASSHGWNEAFF